Given below is one T cell receptor beta chain in context. This sample was taken from a study of blood T cell repertoires in COVID-19. Study-wide context: Sites across the United States, Italy and Spain contributed samples from acute and convalescent COVID-19. T cells, B-cell-depleted T cells, or PBMCs supplied cDNA or gDNA.

The CDR3 extends over 13 amino acids. Looked up from germline, CDR1 is KGHSH and CDR2 is LQKENI. The germline V and J ends were trimmed by 3 bases and 6 bases, with 9 bases remaining between them. Per the original data handling: Reference gene primer amplification in the assay estimated nucleated cell counts. Only in-frame clones appear in the TCRdb table, and some are missing; sequencing was by immunoSEQ multiplex PCR. That table is the source of V, J and clone size, and D and trimming were worked out from the DNA. The table lists about 80,000 clones, about four fifths of them singletons, with under 45% in the top ten.

The chain links TRBV18 to TRBJ2-1; D is unresolved. This receptor was obtained from a woman between 70 and 85 years old with acute or convalescent COVID-19. Material for sequencing was peripheral blood. CDR3 DNA sequence: TGTGCCAGCTCACCCGAGGAGAGCAATGAGCAGTTCTTC. This sequence encodes CASSPEESNEQFF.